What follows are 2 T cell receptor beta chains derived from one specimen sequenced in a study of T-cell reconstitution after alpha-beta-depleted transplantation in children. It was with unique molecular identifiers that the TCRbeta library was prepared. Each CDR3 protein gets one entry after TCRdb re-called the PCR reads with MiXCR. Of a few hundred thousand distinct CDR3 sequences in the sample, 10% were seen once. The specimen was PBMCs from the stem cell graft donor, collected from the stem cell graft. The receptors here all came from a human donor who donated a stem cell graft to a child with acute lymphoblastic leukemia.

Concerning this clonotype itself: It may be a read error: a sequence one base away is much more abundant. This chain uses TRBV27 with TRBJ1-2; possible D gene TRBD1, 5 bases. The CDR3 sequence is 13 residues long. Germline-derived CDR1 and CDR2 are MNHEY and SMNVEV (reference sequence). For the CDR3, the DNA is TGTGCCAGCAGTCTCGGGACGTACTATGGCGACACCTTC. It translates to CASSLGTYYGDTF.

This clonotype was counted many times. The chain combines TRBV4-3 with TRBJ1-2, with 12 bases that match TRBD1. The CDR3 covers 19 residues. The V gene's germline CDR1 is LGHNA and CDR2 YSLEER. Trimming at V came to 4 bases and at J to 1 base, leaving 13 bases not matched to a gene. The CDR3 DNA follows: TGCGCCAGCAGCCTCAATTTGGGACAGGGGGCATCGGGTAACTATGGCTACACCTTC. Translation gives CASSLNLGQGASGNYGYTF.